The 32 T cell receptor beta chains below come from one sample, sequenced in a study of graft-versus-host responses after intestinal transplantation. The assay was immunoSEQ multiplex PCR, and TCRdb's table has in-frame clones only and misses some. The sample includes about 9,800 clones, approximately 89% of them seen just once. Here the sequenced sample was PBMCs, taken just over 42 days after intestinal transplant. The receptors were gathered from a human patient who received an intestinal transplant, so some T cells may come from the graft donor.

The V call is TRBV9, the J call TRBJ1-2; D unresolved. The CDR3 spans 15 residues. The V gene's germline CDR1 is SGDLS and CDR2 YYNGEE. V was pared by 1 base and J by 4 bases, with 14 bases between. The CDR3 nucleotides are TGTGCCAGCAGCGTATTTCCCAGCCGAACCTATGGCTACACCTTC. Its protein is CASSVFPSRTYGYTF.

The rearrangement joins TRBV5-3 to TRBJ2-2; no definite D call. TRBV5-3 is an ORF; its function is uncertain. Trimming left V 0 bases short and J 5 bases short, with 8 bases between. The CDR3 has 14 residues. The CDR3 bases are TGTGCCAGAAGCTTGGCCATGGGGACCGGGGAGCTGTTTTTT. This translates into CARSLAMGTGELFF.

This clone has more than one count but fewer than ten. The chain links TRBV10-3 to TRBJ2-2, with D possibly TRBD1 on 6 matching bases. Germline V gives CDR1 ENHRY, CDR2 SYGVKD. The CDR3 totals 16 residues. The germline V and J ends were trimmed by 0 bases and 4 bases, with 12 bases remaining between them. The DNA of the CDR3 is TGTGCCATCAGTGAGTCTAACAGGGAAGGCACCGGGGAGCTGTTTTTT. Protein: CAISESNREGTGELFF.

CDR3 sequence reads: CASSLDSPVGSYEQYF. The CDR3 DNA reads TGTGCCAGCAGCTTAGACTCTCCGGTAGGCTCCTACGAGCAGTACTTC. V usage is TRBV7-2 and J usage is TRBJ2-7; D is ambiguous. The CDR3 is 16 amino acids. The V end lost 1 base, the J end lost 0 bases, and 13 bases lay between the germline ends. Germline V gene data show CDR1 as SGHTA and CDR2 as FQGNSA.

The CDR3 loop reads CSAQIGYF. The DNA for the CDR3 is TGCAGCGCACAAATTGGGTACTTC. The chain employs TRBV29-1 and TRBJ2-7; D is uncertain. Looked up from germline, CDR1 is SQVTM and CDR2 is ANQGSEA. Deletions cut 7 bases from V and 12 bases from J, with 10 bases between. The CDR3 loop spans 8 amino acids.

The chain links TRBV6-5 to TRBJ1-1; 7 bases are shared with TRBD1. The CDR3 extends over 13 amino acids. Germline CDR1 and CDR2: MNHEY and SVGAGI. The V gene end was trimmed by 10 bases and the J gene end by 1 base; junction bases not matched to a gene: 6. The CDR3 spells CAIRGQTNTEAFF. The CDR3 bases are TGTGCCATTAGGGGACAGACGAACACTGAAGCTTTCTTT.

A remark on this clone: Sequence at one end of the junction differs from germline and may be a read error. The genes are TRBV7-9 and TRBJ2-5; the match to TRBD2 covers 11 bases. This CDR3 is 15 amino acids long. Germline CDR1 SEHNR, CDR2 FQNEAQ (reference sequence). The CDR3 loop is CASSVAGGPGETQYF. Written as DNA, the CDR3 is TGTGCCAGCAGCGTAGCGGGAGGGCCCGGTGAGACCCAGTACTTC. The whole variable domain, filled in from reference TRBV7-9 and TRBJ2-5, reads DTGVSQNPRHKITKRGQNVTFRCDPISEHNRLYWYRQTLGQGPEFLTYFQNEAQLEKSRLLSDRFSAERPKGSFSTLEIQRTEQGDSAMYLCASSVAGGPGETQYFGPGTRLLVL.

J is TRBJ2-2 and V is TRBV4-1; 7 nucleotides match TRBD2. CDR1 and CDR2 from the germline V gene are MGHRA and YSYEKL. V lost 2 bases to trimming and J lost 7 bases; unmatched junction nucleotides: 7. This CDR3 is built from 15 residues. CDR3 protein: CASSQRGEVDGELFF. CDR3 nucleotides: TGCGCCAGCAGCCAACGGGGGGAAGTGGACGGGGAGCTGTTTTTT.

This CDR3 reads CASSQEGSYPPRGYTF. The CDR3 DNA sequence: TGCGCCAGCAGCCAAGAGGGGAGTTACCCACCCCGTGGCTACACCTTC. The V gene is TRBV4-1, the J gene TRBJ1-2, with D uncertain. Germline V gene data show CDR1 as MGHRA and CDR2 as YSYEKL. CDR3 length equals 16 residues. V lost 0 bases to trimming and J lost 7 bases, with 18 bases between them.

This clone was seen a few times. The chain recombines TRBV9 with TRBJ1-5, with D possibly being TRBD1 (6 bases). Germline V CDR1 and CDR2: SGDLS, YYNGEE. The CDR3 contains 15 residues. The germline V and J ends were trimmed by 0 bases and 3 bases, with 10 bases remaining between them. The CDR3 reads CASSVGGADNQPQHF. The CDR3 region has the DNA TGTGCCAGCAGCGTAGGGGGGGCAGACAATCAGCCCCAGCATTTT.

V is TRBV2 and J is TRBJ2-5; maybe TRBD2 (5 bases). CDR1 SNHLY and CDR2 FYNNEI come from the germline V gene. V dropped 6 bases and J dropped 3 bases, with 14 bases sitting between them. This CDR3 comprises 14 residues. CDR3 region: CASRDWETEETQYF. The CDR3 region has the DNA TGTGCCAGCAGGGACTGGGAAACAGAAGAGACCCAGTACTTC.

This clone occurred a few times. V usage is TRBV6-5 and J usage is TRBJ2-6; D unclear. V lost 0 bases, J lost 0 bases, and 6 bases lay in between. This CDR3 is 16 amino acids long. The germline V gene encodes CDR1 MNHEY and CDR2 SVGAGI. Here the CDR3 reads CASSYSGGSGANVLTF. CDR3 nucleotide sequence: TGTGCCAGCAGTTACTCCGGCGGCTCTGGGGCCAACGTCCTGACTTTC.

The J gene is TRBJ2-5, the V gene TRBV5-6; perhaps TRBD1 as D (6 bases). Germline V lookup: CDR1 SGHDT, CDR2 YYEEEE. V was trimmed by 0 bases and J by 4 bases, leaving 13 bases between them. The CDR3 extends over 15 amino acids. The CDR3 DNA sequence: TGTGCCAGCAGCTTGGATGGCAGGGGCGCAGAGACCCAGTACTTC. It yields the protein CASSLDGRGAETQYF.

The chain carries TRBV21-1 and TRBJ1-1. TRBV21-1 corresponds to a pseudogene. The CDR3 spans 15 residues. For the CDR3, the DNA is TGTGCCAGCATCGCTCCCGGACGTATCAACACTGAAGCTTTCTTT. Its translation is CASIAPGRINTEAFF.

The chain uses TRBV6-5 and TRBJ1-1, with a weak D call TRBD1 (6 bases). V was trimmed by 4 bases and J by 0 bases, leaving 9 bases between them. CDR1 is MNHEY and CDR2 is SVGAGI in the germline V gene. The CDR3 is 14 residues long. In nucleotides, the CDR3 is TGTGCCAGCAGTTTACAGGGCCTGAACACTGAAGCTTTCTTT. Translated: CASSLQGLNTEAFF.

The chain employs TRBV6-5 and TRBJ2-5; D remains ambiguous. The CDR3 is 16 residues long. Deletions cut 0 bases from V and 1 base from J, with 12 bases between. Germline lookup yields CDR1 MNHEY and CDR2 SVGAGI. The CDR3 nucleotides are TGTGCCAGCAGTTACTCATCCTCCCCGGCCCAAGAGACCCAGTACTTC. Translating it yields CASSYSSSPAQETQYF.

The chain links TRBV6-6 to TRBJ1-4; D uncertain. The CDR3 is 15 amino acids. CDR1 is MNHNY and CDR2 is SVGAGI in the germline V gene (reference sequence). Trimming removed 2 bases from V and 7 bases from J, with 14 bases in between. CDR3 amino acids: CASSYLAGDGEKLFF. CDR3 in DNA: TGTGCCAGCAGTTACCTTGCGGGAGACGGTGAAAAACTGTTTTTT.

The rearrangement links TRBV7-6 to TRBJ2-7, with 9 bases lining up with TRBD1. The CDR3 sequence is 14 residues long. Germline lookup yields CDR1 SGHVS and CDR2 FNYEAQ. V gave up 5 bases and J gave up 3 bases; unmatched junction bases: 5. The CDR3 loop reads CASSLPGQGYEQYF. CDR3 coding DNA: TGTGCCAGCAGCCTACCGGGACAGGGCTACGAGCAGTACTTC.

The gene calls are TRBV5-1 and TRBJ2-1, with TRBD2 matching over 9 bases. The CDR3 length is 14 residues. CDR1 SGHRS and CDR2 YFSETQ come from the germline V gene. With 2 bases clipped from V and 7 bases from J, the junction kept 4 bases outside the gene matches. The CDR3, as DNA: TGCGCCAGCAGCTTTAGCGGGAGTTTAAATGAGCAGTTCTTC. Its translation: CASSFSGSLNEQFF.

This chain links TRBV9 with TRBJ2-7; 8 nucleotides line up with TRBD1. Trimming removed 3 bases from V and 5 bases from J; junction bases left unmatched: 10. The length of the CDR3 is 15 residues. The germline CDR1 and CDR2 sequences are SGDLS and YYNGEE. CDR3: CASSETGQGRHEQYF. The CDR3 DNA follows: TGTGCCAGCAGCGAAACCGGACAGGGTCGCCACGAGCAGTACTTC.

This clone was found once. The chain joins TRBV5-1 to TRBJ2-5; 10 nucleotides line up with TRBD2. The CDR3 extends over 15 amino acids. V dropped 3 bases and J dropped 1; count of bases not matched to a gene: 3. The V gene's germline CDR1 is SGHRS and CDR2 YFSETQ. The CDR3 DNA reads as TGCGCCAGCAGCTCAAGCGGGAGGGTCCAAGAGACCCAGTACTTC. This translates into CASSSSGRVQETQYF.

This chain connects TRBV29-1 to TRBJ2-3, with D perhaps matching TRBD1 or TRBD2 (5 bases each). Germline loops: CDR1 SQVTM, CDR2 ANQGSEA. V lost 6 bases and J lost 2, with 15 bases in between. The CDR3 sequence is 14 residues long. CDR3 protein: CSVRGRLFTDTQYF. In nucleotides, the CDR3 is TGCAGCGTGAGGGGACGACTATTCACAGATACGCAGTATTTT.

This clone has a single count. The V call is TRBV11-2, the J call TRBJ2-3; maybe TRBD1 (6 bases). Germline CDR1 reads SGHAT; CDR2 reads FQNNGV. Trimming removed 5 bases at V and 2 bases at J, with 17 bases between. The CDR3 has 16 residues. CDR3 amino acids: CASSGGWGLNTDTQYF. The CDR3 nucleotides read TGTGCCAGCAGCGGGGGCTGGGGTCTAAACACAGATACGCAGTATTTT.

The genes are TRBV5-1 and TRBJ2-3; D is ambiguous. Trimming removed 3 bases at V and 1 base at J, with 3 bases between. The CDR3 has 12 residues. CDR1 SGHRS and CDR2 YFSETQ come from the germline V gene. CDR3 region: CASSWGTDTQYF. Here the CDR3 DNA reads TGCGCCAGCAGCTGGGGCACAGATACGCAGTATTTT.

The chain uses TRBV9 and TRBJ2-7, with TRBD2 matching 8 bases. Trimming cost V 2 bases and J 4 bases; bases outside gene matches: 11. The CDR3 covers 16 residues. Germline CDR1 and CDR2: SGDLS and YYNGEE. Here the CDR3 reads CASSVGSGSVRYEQYF. As DNA, the CDR3 is TGTGCCAGCAGCGTCGGGAGCGGGAGCGTGAGGTACGAGCAGTACTTC.

The chain recombines TRBV6-1 with TRBJ2-2, with unresolved D. The CDR3 is 15 amino acids. CDR1 and CDR2 (germline): MNHNS, SASEGT. V lost 6 bases and J lost 2, with 13 bases in between. CDR3 sequence: CASRHSSSNTGELFF. DNA for the CDR3: TGTGCCAGCAGGCACAGCTCATCCAACACCGGGGAGCTGTTTTTT.

V is TRBV6-5 and J is TRBJ2-1; no firm D call. Germline CDR1 reads MNHEY; CDR2 reads SVGAGI. Trimming stripped 5 bases from V and 6 bases from J, with 5 bases between. CDR3 size: 11 residues. The CDR3 region is CASSTRNEQFF. In DNA form, the CDR3 reads TGTGCCAGCAGTACCCGCAATGAGCAGTTCTTC.

The V call is TRBV7-6, the J call TRBJ1-3; 7 bases match TRBD1. This CDR3 spans 13 amino acids. From germline, CDR1 is SGHVS and CDR2 FNYEAQ. V trimming: 5 bases; J trimming: 15 bases; junction bases outside the gene matches: 13. CDR3 DNA: TGTGCCAGCAGCCCCTCTTACCGGGACAGAAAATATTTT. This gives the protein CASSPSYRDRKYF.

This CDR3 reads CASRLLIVNQPQHF. As DNA, the CDR3 is TGTGCCAGCAGGCTCCTAATCGTGAATCAGCCCCAGCATTTT. The chain couples TRBV28 to TRBJ1-5; D remains ambiguous. The CDR3 has 14 residues. V lost 6 bases and J 4 bases, leaving 13 bases between the germline ends. Germline-derived CDR1 and CDR2 are MDHEN and SYDVKM.

This clone was observed a single time. The CDR3 loop is CASSTRTSGGLTDTQYF. DNA of the CDR3: TGTGCCAGCAGCACCCGGACTAGCGGGGGCCTCACGGATACGCAGTATTTT. The chain couples TRBV11-3 to TRBJ2-3, with 13 bases identical to TRBD2. The trim removed 5 bases at V and 6 bases at J, leaving 11 bases unmatched. In germline, CDR1 is SGHNT, CDR2 YENEEA. CDR3 length: 17 amino acids.

This chain connects TRBV30 to TRBJ2-2, with D tentatively TRBD2 (5 bases). The V gene lost 3 bases and the J gene lost 4 bases, with 15 bases spanning the gap. The germline CDR1 and CDR2 sequences are GTSNPN and SVGIG (reference sequence). The CDR3 runs 15 residues. The CDR3 DNA is TGTGCCTGGAGACCTTCAGCGGTCGTCACCGGGGAGCTGTTTTTT. The encoded protein is CAWRPSAVVTGELFF.

This chain links TRBV19 with TRBJ2-7; either TRBD1 or TRBD2 may supply D (5 bases each). V lost 3 bases and J lost 2, with 20 bases in between. The CDR3 sequence is 17 residues long. Germline V gives CDR1 LNHDA, CDR2 SQIVND (reference sequence). The CDR3 protein is CASSIEGTYHPTYEQYF. CDR3 coding DNA: TGTGCCAGTAGTATTGAGGGGACGTACCACCCGACCTACGAGCAGTACTTC.